The present T cell receptor (beta chain) was sequenced within a study of blood T cell repertoires in COVID-19. Study in general: COVID-19 samples from acute and convalescent phases originated in the United States, Italy and Spain. PBMCs, B-cell-depleted T cells, or T cells provided the cDNA or gDNA that made up the material.

Original methodology: Quantification of nucleated cells was approximated via reference gene primer amplification. The assay was immunoSEQ multiplex PCR, and TCRdb's table has in-frame clones only and misses some. V and J calls and clone size are those listed in that table; D and trimming were worked out from the DNA. The profile shows under 150,000 clones, around 85% of them singletons. While infection was still active, Seattle patients were enrolled and then followed longitudinally. V lost 0 bases and J lost 7; bases outside the gene matches: 12. The CDR3 consists of 16 residues. Germline CDR1 and CDR2: ENHRY and SYGVKD.

The V and J genes are TRBV10-3 and TRBJ2-7; 7 nucleotides line up with TRBD2. Sequencing input: peripheral blood. This TCR derives from a woman aged 60-75 years with COVID-19, enrolled during active disease. The CDR3 region is CAISESGEGRLFEQYF. In DNA form, the CDR3 reads TGTGCCATCAGTGAGTCGGGGGAGGGGCGTCTTTTTGAGCAGTACTTC.